This T cell receptor (beta chain) appears in the sequencing data of a study of shared clonotypes between healthy human individuals. Points from the study as a whole: Though the depth was large, rarefaction showed that sorted-subset sequencing was incomplete.

CD4+ cells yielded CD45RA+ naive and CD45RA-negative memory subsets. Concerning this clone itself: Its antigen is undetermined.

CDR3 length: 15 residues. Germline loops: CDR1 MNHEY, CDR2 SMNVEV (reference sequence). Trimming removed 8 bases at V and 0 bases at J, with 14 bases between. Generated by immunoSEQ multiplex PCR, the TCRdb table keeps only in-frame clones and is missing some. The sample has 1,400,000 or so clones; 98% are singletons. This clonotype was obtained from a man aged 30 to 45 in good health. The sample comprised naive CD4+ T cells sorted from blood. Subset reported: CD45RA+ positively selected. The chain couples TRBV27 to TRBJ1-5; D gene unclear. CDR3 residues: CASATRGSSNQPQHF. DNA of the CDR3: TGTGCCAGCGCCACCCGAGGAAGTAGCAATCAGCCCCAGCATTTT.